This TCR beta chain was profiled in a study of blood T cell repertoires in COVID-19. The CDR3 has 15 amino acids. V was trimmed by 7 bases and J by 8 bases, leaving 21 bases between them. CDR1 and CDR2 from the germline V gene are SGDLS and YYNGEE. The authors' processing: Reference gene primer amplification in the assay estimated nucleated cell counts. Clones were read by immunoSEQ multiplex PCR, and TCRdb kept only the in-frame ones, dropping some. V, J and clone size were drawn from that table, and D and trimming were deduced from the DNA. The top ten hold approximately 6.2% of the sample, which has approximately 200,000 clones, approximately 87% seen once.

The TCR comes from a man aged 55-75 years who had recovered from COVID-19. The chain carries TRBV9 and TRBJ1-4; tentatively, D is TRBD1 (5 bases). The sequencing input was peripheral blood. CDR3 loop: CASANLELGEEKLFF. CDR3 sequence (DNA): TGTGCCAGCGCGAACCTTGAGCTAGGGGAAGAAAAACTGTTTTTT.